This entry describes one TCR beta chain. This sample is part of a study of PD-1 blockade in classical Hodgkin lymphoma. The method was immunoSEQ multiplex PCR; TCRdb's version includes in-frame clones alone and lacks a portion of them. The sample lists fewer than 15,000 clones, around 77% occurring once. Each patient's relapse followed autologous stem cell transplantation, and brentuximab vedotin exposure varied. Patients' outcomes at their best amounted to complete response, partial response or progressive disease. The sequencing here drew on peripheral blood mononuclear cells (PBMCs), taken at baseline. The clonotype was recovered from a human donor with classical Hodgkin lymphoma.

In DNA, the CDR3 is TGTGCCAGCAGCTTAGATAGGACAGGGCCGGGGCAGCCCCAGCATTTT. Translating it yields CASSLDRTGPGQPQHF. This sequence joins TRBV7-2 and TRBJ1-5; 8 bases map to TRBD1. This CDR3 has 16 amino acids. V lost 1 base and J lost 7; bases outside the gene matches: 9. From germline, CDR1 is SGHTA and CDR2 FQGNSA.